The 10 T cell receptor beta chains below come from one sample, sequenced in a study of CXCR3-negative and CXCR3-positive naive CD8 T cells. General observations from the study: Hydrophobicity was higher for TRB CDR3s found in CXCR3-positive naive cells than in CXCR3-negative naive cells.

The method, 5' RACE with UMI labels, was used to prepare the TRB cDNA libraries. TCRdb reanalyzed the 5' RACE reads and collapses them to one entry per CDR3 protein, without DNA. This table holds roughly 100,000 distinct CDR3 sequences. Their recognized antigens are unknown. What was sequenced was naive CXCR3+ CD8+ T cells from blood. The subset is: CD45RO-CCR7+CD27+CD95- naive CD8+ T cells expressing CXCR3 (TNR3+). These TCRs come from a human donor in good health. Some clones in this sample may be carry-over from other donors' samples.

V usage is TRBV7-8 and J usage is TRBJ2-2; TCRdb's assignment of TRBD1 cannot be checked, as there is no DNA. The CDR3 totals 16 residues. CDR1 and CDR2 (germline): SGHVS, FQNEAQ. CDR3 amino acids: CASSLGAGVNTGELFF.

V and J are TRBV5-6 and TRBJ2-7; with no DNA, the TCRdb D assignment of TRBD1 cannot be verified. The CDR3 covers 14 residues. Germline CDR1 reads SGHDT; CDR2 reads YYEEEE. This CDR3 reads CASSSGDRGYEQYF.

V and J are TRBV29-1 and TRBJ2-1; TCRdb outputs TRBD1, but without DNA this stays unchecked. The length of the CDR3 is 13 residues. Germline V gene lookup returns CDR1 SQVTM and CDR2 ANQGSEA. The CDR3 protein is CSVLTGTTNEQFF.

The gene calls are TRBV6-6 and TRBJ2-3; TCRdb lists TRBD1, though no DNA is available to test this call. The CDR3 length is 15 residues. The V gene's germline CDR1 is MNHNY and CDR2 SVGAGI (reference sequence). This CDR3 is CASSPGRAKADTQYF.

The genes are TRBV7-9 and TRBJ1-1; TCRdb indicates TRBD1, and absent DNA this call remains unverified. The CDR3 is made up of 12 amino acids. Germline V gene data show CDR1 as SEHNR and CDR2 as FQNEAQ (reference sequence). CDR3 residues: CASSSSTGEAFF. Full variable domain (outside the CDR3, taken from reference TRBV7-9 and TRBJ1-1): DTGVSQNPRHKITKRGQNVTFRCDPISEHNRLYWYRQTLGQGPEFLTYFQNEAQLEKSRLLSDRFSAERPKGSFSTLEIQRTEQGDSAMYLCASSSSTGEAFFGQGTRLTVV.

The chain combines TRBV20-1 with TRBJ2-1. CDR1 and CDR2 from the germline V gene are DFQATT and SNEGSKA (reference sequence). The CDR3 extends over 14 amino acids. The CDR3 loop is CSAIPVDGYNEQFF.

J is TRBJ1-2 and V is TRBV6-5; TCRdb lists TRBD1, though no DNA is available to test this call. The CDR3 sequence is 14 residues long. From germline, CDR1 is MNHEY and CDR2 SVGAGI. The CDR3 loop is CASSYSGGLVGYTF.

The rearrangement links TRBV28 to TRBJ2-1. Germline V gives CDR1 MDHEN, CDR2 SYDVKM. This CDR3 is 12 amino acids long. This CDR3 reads CASSFSGYEQFF.

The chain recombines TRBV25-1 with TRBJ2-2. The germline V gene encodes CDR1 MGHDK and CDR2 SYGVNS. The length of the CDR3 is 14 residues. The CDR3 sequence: CASSEWGNTGELFF.

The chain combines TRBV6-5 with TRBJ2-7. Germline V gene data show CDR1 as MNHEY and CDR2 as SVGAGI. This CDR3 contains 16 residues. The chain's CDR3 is CASSSSIQLSSYEQYF.